The rows below give T cell receptor beta chains drawn from one sample of a study of cytomegalovirus exposure and HLA in healthy donors. Using immunoSEQ multiplex PCR, the repertoire was profiled, and TCRdb retains in-frame clones only, with some absent. The sample has just over 200,000 clones; 65% to 80% are singletons. The sample consisted of PBMCs. Receptors originate from a man between 50 and 59 years old in good health and CMV-seronegative. CDR3s include the opening cysteine and the closing phenylalanine or tryptophan. The order of the fields is V gene, D gene, clone size, J gene, CDR3 DNA, CDR3 protein. The D gene is left open where the match is weak. A clone size is listed for some rows: how often the clone was seen (once, few, many), or a class if it is expanded.

TRBV28	.	few	TRBJ1-1	TGTGCCAGCAGTTTTGTCGGACTGCAAGCTTTCTTT	CASSFVGLQAFF
TRBV6-5	.	.	TRBJ2-7	TGTGCCAGCGAGGGTACCGGGACATTTCACGAGCAGTACTTC	CASEGTGTFHEQYF
TRBV28	.	.	TRBJ1-1	TGTGCCAGCAGTTCCGTTAGACTCTTCAACACTGAAGCTTTCTTT	CASSSVRLFNTEAFF
TRBV6-5	.	.	TRBJ2-5	TGTGCCAGCAGACTAATGGGGGGAGCAGAGACCCAGTACTTC	CASRLMGGAETQYF
TRBV19	TRBD1	.	TRBJ1-3	TGTGCCAGTATTACTAACAGGGGAGTACCTGGAAACACCATATATTTT	CASITNRGVPGNTIYF
TRBV19	TRBD2	.	TRBJ2-3	TGTGCCAGTAGTTCTCTAGCGGGAGGTGGCCCAGATACGCAGTATTTT	CASSSLAGGGPDTQYF
TRBV28	TRBD2	.	TRBJ2-7	TGTGCCAGCAAAGGTAGCGGGAACTTCTACGAGCAGTACTTC	CASKGSGNFYEQYF
TRBV28	.	.	TRBJ2-2	TGTGCCAGCAGGCTTACAGGGACCGGGGAGCTGTTTTTT	CASRLTGTGELFF
TRBV5-1	.	.	TRBJ2-2	TGCGCCAGCAGCATCGGGACGGAGGGCACCGGGGAGCTGTTTTTT	CASSIGTEGTGELFF
TRBV21-1	.	.	TRBJ2-6	TGTGCCAGCGCTAAAAGGGCCAACGTCCTGACTTTC	CASAKRANVLTF
TRBV5-1	.	.	TRBJ1-1	TGCGCCAGCAGCTTGGCCTCAGGGCTTAGGAACACTGAAGCTTTCTTT	CASSLASGLRNTEAFF
TRBV14	.	.	TRBJ2-6	TGTGCCAGCAGCCAAGTCAGCTCTGGGGCCAACGTCCTGACTTTC	CASSQVSSGANVLTF